This T cell receptor beta chain was recorded in a study of T cell responses to AZD1222 COVID-19 vaccine. Study findings and constraints: Increased Spike-specific TCR breadth and depth were observed after two AZD1222 doses. Donors were largely white British and mainly female; clonal diversity was possibly underestimated.

As regards this clone: Its specificity is unknown.

Assay used: immunoSEQ multiplex PCR; TCRdb lists only in-frame clones, some missing. The table lists tens of thousands of clones, 60% to 85% of them singletons. CDR1 and CDR2 from the germline V gene are SGHRS and YFSETQ. V was cut by 3 bases and J by 3 bases, with 9 bases left in between. CDR3 length: 13 residues. The sequence was obtained from an adult in good health. The V call is TRBV5-1, the J call TRBJ2-5; possible D gene TRBD2, 6 bases. This specimen consisted of peripheral blood, obtained on day 0 of AZD1222 vaccination. The CDR3 spells CASSSPGEETQYF. For the CDR3, the DNA is TGCGCCAGCAGCTCCCCGGGGGAAGAGACCCAGTACTTC. The whole variable domain, filled in from reference TRBV5-1 and TRBJ2-5, reads KAGVTQTPRYLIKTRGQQVTLSCSPISGHRSVSWYQQTPGQGLQFLFEYFSETQRNKGNFPGRFSGRQFSNSRSEMNVSTLELGDSALYLCASSSPGEETQYFGPGTRLLVL.